This T cell receptor beta chain was sequenced for a study of shared clonotypes between healthy human individuals. Study-level background: The composition of the donors was a couple of women and a few men aged 18 to 49. Each donor's CD4 naive and CD4 memory cells filled three plates apiece, CD8 naive two, and CD8 memory one.

Comments on this clone: Antigen specificity is unknown.

Germline V gives CDR1 KGHSH, CDR2 LQKENI. The CDR3 covers 13 residues. The V end lost 2 bases, the J end lost 3 bases, and 8 bases lay between the germline ends. Findings of the study overall: Some clonotypes were shared by all four sorted-subset donors, while others were not shared. The non-shared ones had lower generation probabilities than the shared ones.

Original methodology: For the immunoSEQ data, sequences were junction-only without quality scores, so filtering differed. The repertoire was sequenced with immunoSEQ multiplex PCR; TCRdb's copy has only in-frame clones and lacks some. V and J calls and clone size are as listed in that table; D and trimming were resolved from the DNA. In the table there are fewer than 850,000 clones, around 72% of which are singletons. The material sequenced was memory CD4+ T cells sorted from blood. Noted subset: CD45RA-negative fraction. The chain joins TRBV18 to TRBJ2-7, with D maybe TRBD2 (5 bases). This clonotype was sampled from a woman in her 30s in good health. CDR3 sequence reads: CASSPGRFYEQYF. As DNA, the CDR3 is TGTGCCAGCTCACCAGGGAGATTCTACGAGCAGTACTTC.